This TCR beta chain was identified in a study of T cells in Graves' hyperthyroidism and ophthalmopathy. General observations from the study: Ophthalmopathy could be told apart from stable hyperthyroidism with a 13 V-J model. Among clonotypes expanded in thyroid above 0.001, most were also found in blood.

The source material, RNA transcripts, was used to amplify TCR beta CDR3 regions. TCR CDR3 regions were first amplified by RT-PCR with HTBI primers. TCRdb re-called the multiplex PCR reads through MiXCR, storing one row per CDR3 protein. Among some 570,000 distinct CDR3 sequences, approximately 17% were seen once, and the ten largest hold around 17%. The study included ophthalmopathy patients with Clinical Activity Score at least 3, NOSPECS grade at least 4 and duration under 3 months. Exclusion criteria comprised uncontrolled infection, other autoimmune disease, pregnancy or lactation. This clonotype was seen a few times. Antigen: not known. The material sequenced was blood. This sequence originates from a young woman with Graves' ophthalmopathy.

The CDR3 region has the DNA TGTGCCAGCCAGGACAGGACTCTTCTAACTAATGGCTACACCTTC. Translation: CASQDRTLLTNGYTF. The rearrangement joins TRBV6-1 to TRBJ1-2, with TRBD1 matching 7 bases. V shed 8 bases, J shed 6 bases, and the junction held 15 bases outside the gene matches. The CDR3 extends over 15 amino acids. Germline CDR1 MNHNS, CDR2 SASEGT.